This T cell receptor (beta chain) was sequenced in a study of vaccination and CD4 T cells after COVID-19. Study context: Ranging from 14 to 241, the interval between dose two and post-vaccine sampling had a median of approximately 67 days. Study-wide findings and caveats: Vaccine-specific clones in convalescent patients were spike mono-reactive in 304 of 307 cases.

Treatment given: approximately 9-day PBMC culture with coronavirus spike peptide pools or control peptides (ViraFEST assay). As for this clonotype: Its antigen is still unknown.

Cultured CD4+ T-cell DNA underwent Oncomine TCR Beta short-read sequencing. TCRdb re-called the PCR reads through MiXCR, storing one row per CDR3 protein. The repertoire holds fewer than 6,500 distinct CDR3 sequences, roughly 51% seen once, with roughly 21% in the top ten. The CDR3 runs 15 residues. Trimming cost V 0 bases and J 0 bases, with 8 bases left between them. Germline CDR1 LNHNV, CDR2 YYDKDF (reference sequence). This chain uses TRBV15 with TRBJ1-1; D not certain. This clonotype was sampled from a human donor who had recovered from COVID-19. Material for sequencing was CD4+ T cells from blood, cultured in vitro. CDR3 residues: CATSRERLLNTEAFF. The CDR3 DNA follows: TGTGCCACCAGCAGAGAAAGGCTATTGAACACTGAAGCTTTCTTT.